This record covers a single T cell receptor (beta chain). As yet, its antigen is unknown. The V gene lost 8 bases and the J gene lost 1 base, with 12 bases spanning the gap. The germline V gene encodes CDR1 GTSNPN and CDR2 SVGIG (reference sequence). This CDR3 is built from 12 residues. These data originate in a study of vaccination and CD4 T cells after COVID-19. Study information: Investigators drew the post-COVID samples a median roughly 96 days after diagnosis, with a range of 35 to 161.

Study-wide findings and caveats: Median numbers of SARS-CoV-2-reactive clonotypes increased from approximately 21 to 38 (not a significant change). In convalescent patients, a median around 87% of reactive clones appeared only post-vaccination.

A single record per CDR3 protein comes from TCRdb applying MiXCR to the PCR reads. The sample lists about 21,000 distinct CDR3 sequences, more than 45% seen once, with 0.99% in the top ten. The sample consisted of CD4+ T cells from blood, taken before SARS-CoV-2 vaccination. V is TRBV30 and J is TRBJ2-7, with D unclear. The source of this sequence is a human donor who had recovered from COVID-19. In DNA form, the CDR3 reads TGTGCCGGAGAGACCGAGTCCTACGAGCAGTACTTC. Its protein is CAGETESYEQYF.